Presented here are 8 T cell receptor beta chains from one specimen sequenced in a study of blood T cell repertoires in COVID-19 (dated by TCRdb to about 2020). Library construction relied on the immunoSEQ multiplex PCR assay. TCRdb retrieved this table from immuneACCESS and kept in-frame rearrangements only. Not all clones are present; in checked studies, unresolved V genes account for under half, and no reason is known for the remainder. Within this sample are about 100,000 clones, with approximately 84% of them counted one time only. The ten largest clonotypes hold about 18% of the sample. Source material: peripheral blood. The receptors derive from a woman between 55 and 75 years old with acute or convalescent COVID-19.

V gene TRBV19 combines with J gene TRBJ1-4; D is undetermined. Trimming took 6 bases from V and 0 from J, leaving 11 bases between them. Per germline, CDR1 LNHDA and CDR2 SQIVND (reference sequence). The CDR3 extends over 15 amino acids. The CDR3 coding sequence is TGTGCCAGTAGCATCTCGAGCACAACTAATGAAAAACTGTTTTTT. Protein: CASSISSTTNEKLFF.

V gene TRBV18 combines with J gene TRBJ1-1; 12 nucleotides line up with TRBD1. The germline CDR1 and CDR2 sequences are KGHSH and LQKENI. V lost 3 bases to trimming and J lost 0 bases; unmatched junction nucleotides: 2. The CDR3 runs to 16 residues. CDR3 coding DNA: TGTGCCAGCTCACCGGGACAGGGGGCGGTGAACACTGAAGCTTTCTTT. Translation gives CASSPGQGAVNTEAFF.

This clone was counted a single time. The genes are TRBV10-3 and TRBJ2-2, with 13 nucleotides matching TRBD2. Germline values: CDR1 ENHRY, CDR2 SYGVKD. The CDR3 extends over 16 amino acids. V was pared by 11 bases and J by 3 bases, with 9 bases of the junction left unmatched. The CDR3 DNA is TGTGCCGCTACTAGCGGGGGGGCAGGCGACACCGGGGAGCTGTTTTTT. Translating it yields CAATSGGAGDTGELFF.

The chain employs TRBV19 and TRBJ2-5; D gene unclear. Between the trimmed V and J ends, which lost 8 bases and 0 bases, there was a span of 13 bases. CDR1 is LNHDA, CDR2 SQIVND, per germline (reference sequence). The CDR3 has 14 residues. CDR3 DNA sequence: TGTGCCAGTGGGCAGTCTGTGTACCAAGAGACCCAGTACTTC. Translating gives CASGQSVYQETQYF.

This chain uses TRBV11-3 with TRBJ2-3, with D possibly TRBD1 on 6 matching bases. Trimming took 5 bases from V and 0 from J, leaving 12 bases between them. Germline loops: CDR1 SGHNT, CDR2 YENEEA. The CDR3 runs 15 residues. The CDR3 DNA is TGTGCCAGCAGCCAAACAGGGCTTAGCACAGATACGCAGTATTTT. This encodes CASSQTGLSTDTQYF.

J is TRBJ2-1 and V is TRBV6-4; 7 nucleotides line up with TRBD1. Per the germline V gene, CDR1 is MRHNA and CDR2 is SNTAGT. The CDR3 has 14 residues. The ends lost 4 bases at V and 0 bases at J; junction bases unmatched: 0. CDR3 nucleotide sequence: TGTGCCAGCAGTGGGGACAGCTCCTACAATGAGCAGTTCTTC. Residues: CASSGDSSYNEQFF.

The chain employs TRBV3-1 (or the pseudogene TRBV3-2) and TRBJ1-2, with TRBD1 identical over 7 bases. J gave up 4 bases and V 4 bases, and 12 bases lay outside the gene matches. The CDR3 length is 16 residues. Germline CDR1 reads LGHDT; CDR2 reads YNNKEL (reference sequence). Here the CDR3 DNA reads TGTGCCAGCAGCCCGGGGTACAGACAGGGTGGCTATGGCTACACCTTC. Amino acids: CASSPGYRQGGYGYTF.

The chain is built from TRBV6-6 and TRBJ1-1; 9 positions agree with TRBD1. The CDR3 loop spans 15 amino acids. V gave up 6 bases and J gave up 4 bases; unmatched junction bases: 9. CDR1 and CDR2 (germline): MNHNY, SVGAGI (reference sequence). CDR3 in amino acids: CASSLTGGGGTEAFF. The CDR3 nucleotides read TGTGCCAGCAGCCTCACAGGGGGCGGGGGCACTGAAGCTTTCTTT.